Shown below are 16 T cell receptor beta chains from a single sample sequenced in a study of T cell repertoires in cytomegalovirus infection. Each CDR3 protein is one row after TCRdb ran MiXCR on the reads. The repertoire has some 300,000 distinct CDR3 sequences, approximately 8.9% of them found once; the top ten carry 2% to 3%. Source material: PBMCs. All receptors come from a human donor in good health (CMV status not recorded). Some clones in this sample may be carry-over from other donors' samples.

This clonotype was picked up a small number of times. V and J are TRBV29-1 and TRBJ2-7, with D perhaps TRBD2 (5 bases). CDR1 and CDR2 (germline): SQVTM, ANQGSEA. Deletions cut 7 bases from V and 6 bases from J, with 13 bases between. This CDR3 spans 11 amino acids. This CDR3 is CSAVADSEQYF. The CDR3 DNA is TGCAGCGCGGTCGCGGACTCCGAGCAGTACTTC.

CDR3 amino acids: CSASTSGGTDTQYF. In nucleotides, the CDR3 is TGCAGTGCTAGTACTAGCGGGGGAACAGATACGCAGTATTTT. The chain is built from TRBV20-1 and TRBJ2-3; 11 bases line up with TRBD2. This CDR3 has 14 amino acids. Trimming cost V 3 bases and J 3 bases; bases outside gene matches: 2. Germline-derived CDR1 and CDR2 are DFQATT and SNEGSKA (reference sequence).

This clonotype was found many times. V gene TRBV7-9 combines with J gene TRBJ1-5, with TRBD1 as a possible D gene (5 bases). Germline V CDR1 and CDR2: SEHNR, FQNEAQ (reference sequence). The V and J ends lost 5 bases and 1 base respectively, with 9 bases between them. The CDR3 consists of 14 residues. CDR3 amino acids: CASSLRDSNQPQHF. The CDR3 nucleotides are TGTGCCAGCAGCCTCCGGGACAGCAATCAGCCCCAGCATTTT.

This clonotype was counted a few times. This CDR3 is CSAGTGRYFDGYTF. CDR3 bases: TGCAGCGCCGGGACAGGGAGGTATTTCGATGGCTACACCTTC. The gene calls are TRBV29-1 and TRBJ1-2, with TRBD1 matching over 9 bases. The CDR3 length is 14 residues. CDR1 is SQVTM and CDR2 is ANQGSEA in the germline V gene. The V and J ends lost 7 bases and 6 bases, in that order; junction bases with no gene match: 12.

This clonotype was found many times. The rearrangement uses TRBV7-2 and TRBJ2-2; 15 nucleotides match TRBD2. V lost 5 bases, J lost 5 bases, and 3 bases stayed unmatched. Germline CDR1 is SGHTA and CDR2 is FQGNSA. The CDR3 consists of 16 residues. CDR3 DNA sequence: TGTGCCAGCAGCCGGACTAGCGGGGGGGGAACCGGGGAGCTGTTTTTT. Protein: CASSRTSGGGTGELFF.

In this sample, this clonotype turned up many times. The CDR3 region has the DNA TGCAGCGTTGGACGTCGAGAGGGCTATGGCTACACCTTC. It is translated as CSVGRREGYGYTF. The chain has TRBV29-1 and TRBJ1-2; D gene ambiguous. Germline-derived CDR1 and CDR2 are SQVTM and ANQGSEA. Trimming stripped 4 bases from V and 4 bases from J, with 13 bases between. This CDR3 has 13 amino acids.

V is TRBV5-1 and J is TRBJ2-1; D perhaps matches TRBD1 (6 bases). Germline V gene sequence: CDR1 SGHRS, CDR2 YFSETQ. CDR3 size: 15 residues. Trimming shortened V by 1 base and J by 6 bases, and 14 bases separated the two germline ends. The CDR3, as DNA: TGCGCCAGCAGCTTGAGACAGGCTGAGGCCAATGAGCAGTTCTTC. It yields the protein CASSLRQAEANEQFF.

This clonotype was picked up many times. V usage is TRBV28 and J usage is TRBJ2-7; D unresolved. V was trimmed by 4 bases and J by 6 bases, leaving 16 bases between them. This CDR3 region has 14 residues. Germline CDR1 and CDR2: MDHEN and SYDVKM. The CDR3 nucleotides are TGTGCCAGCAGTTCTCTGACACGACCTTCCGAGCAGTACGTC. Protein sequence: CASSSLTRPSEQYV.

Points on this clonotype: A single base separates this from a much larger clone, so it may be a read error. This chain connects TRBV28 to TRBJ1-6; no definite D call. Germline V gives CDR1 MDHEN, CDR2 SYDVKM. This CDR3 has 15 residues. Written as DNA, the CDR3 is TGTGCCTGCAGTTCCCTAATGGGCGATAATTCACCCCTCCACTTT. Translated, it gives CACSSLMGDNSPLHF. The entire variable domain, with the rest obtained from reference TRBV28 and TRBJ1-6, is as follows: DVKVTQSSRYLVKRTGEKVFLECVQDMDHENMFWYRQDPGLGLRLIYFSYDVKMKEKGDIPEGYSVSREKKERFSLILESASTNQTSMYLCACSSLMGDNSPLHFGNGTRLTVT.

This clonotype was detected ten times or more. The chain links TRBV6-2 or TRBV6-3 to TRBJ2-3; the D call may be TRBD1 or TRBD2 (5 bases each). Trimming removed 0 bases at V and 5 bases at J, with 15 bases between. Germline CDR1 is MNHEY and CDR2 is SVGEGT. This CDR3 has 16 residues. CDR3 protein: CASSYSRGVLGDTQYF. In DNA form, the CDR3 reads TGTGCCAGCAGTTACTCGCGAGGGGTTTTAGGAGATACGCAGTATTTT.

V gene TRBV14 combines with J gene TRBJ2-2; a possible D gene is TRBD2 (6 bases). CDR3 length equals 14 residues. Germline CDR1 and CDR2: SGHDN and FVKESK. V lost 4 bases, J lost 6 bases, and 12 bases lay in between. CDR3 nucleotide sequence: TGTGCCAGCAGCCGGAGGGAGCCTCCCGGGGAGCTGTTTTTT. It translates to CASSRREPPGELFF. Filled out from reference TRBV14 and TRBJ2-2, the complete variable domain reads EAGVTQFPSHSVIEKGQTVTLRCDPISGHDNLYWYRRVMGKEIKFLLHFVKESKQDESGMPNNRFLAERTGGTYSTLKVQPAELEDSGVYFCASSRREPPGELFFGEGSRLTVL.

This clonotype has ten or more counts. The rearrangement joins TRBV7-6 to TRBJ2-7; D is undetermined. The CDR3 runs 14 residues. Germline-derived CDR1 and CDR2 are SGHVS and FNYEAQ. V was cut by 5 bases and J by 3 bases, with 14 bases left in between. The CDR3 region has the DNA TGTGCCAGCAGCCCTGGCACCTCTTTCTACGAGCAGTACTTC. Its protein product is CASSPGTSFYEQYF.

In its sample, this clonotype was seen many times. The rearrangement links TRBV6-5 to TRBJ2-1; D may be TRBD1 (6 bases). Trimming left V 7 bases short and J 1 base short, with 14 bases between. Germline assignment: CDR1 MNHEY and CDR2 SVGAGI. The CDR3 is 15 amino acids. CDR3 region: CASTPLDSSYNEQFF. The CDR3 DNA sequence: TGTGCCAGCACCCCTTTGGACAGTTCCTACAATGAGCAGTTCTTC.

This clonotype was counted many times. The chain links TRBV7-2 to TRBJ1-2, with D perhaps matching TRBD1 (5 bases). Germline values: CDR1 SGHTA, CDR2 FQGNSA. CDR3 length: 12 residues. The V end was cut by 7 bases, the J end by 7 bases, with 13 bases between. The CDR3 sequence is CASTRGPVGYTF. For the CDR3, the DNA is TGTGCCAGCACTCGGGGACCGGTTGGCTACACCTTC.

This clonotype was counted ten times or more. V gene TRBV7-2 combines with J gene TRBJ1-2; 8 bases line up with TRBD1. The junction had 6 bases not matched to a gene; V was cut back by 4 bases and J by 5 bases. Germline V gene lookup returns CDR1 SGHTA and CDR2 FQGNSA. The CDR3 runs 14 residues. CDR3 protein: CASSYQGALYGYTF. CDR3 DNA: TGTGCCAGCAGCTACCAGGGGGCCCTTTATGGCTACACCTTC. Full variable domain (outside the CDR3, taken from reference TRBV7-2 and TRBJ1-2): GAGVSQSPSNKVTEKGKDVELRCDPISGHTALYWYRQSLGQGLEFLIYFQGNSAPDKSGLPSDRFSAERTGGSVSTLTIQRTQQEDSAVYLCASSYQGALYGYTFGSGTRLTVV.

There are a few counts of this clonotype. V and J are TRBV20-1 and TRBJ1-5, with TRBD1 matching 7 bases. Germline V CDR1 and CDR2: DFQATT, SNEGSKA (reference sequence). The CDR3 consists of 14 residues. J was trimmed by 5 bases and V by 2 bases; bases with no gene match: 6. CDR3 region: CSARRQGGDQPQHF. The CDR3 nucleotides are TGCAGTGCTAGACGCCAGGGGGGGGATCAGCCCCAGCATTTT.